The 32 T cell receptor beta chains listed next were all sequenced from one sample in a study of shared clonotypes between healthy human individuals. Sequencing used immunoSEQ multiplex PCR; TCRdb keeps in-frame clones, though not all of them. The data hold 2 million to 2.5 million clones, with approximately 93% observed a single time. The specimen was naive CD4+ T cells from PBMCs. The subset: CD45RA+ positively selected. These receptors were obtained from a man between 18 and 35 years old in good health. Some clones in this sample may be carry-over from other donors' samples.

In its sample, this clone was seen once. This sequence joins TRBV18 and TRBJ1-1; TRBD1 matches 7 bases. CDR3 length equals 14 residues. V trimming: 4 bases; J trimming: 5 bases; junction bases outside the gene matches: 7. Germline assignment: CDR1 KGHSH and CDR2 LQKENI. Here the CDR3 reads CASSRYQGDTEAFF. The CDR3 region has the DNA TGTGCCAGCTCACGATACCAGGGGGATACTGAAGCTTTCTTT.

The chain is built from TRBV7-3 and TRBJ2-3; TRBD2 agrees at 8 bases. Looked up from germline, CDR1 is SGHTA and CDR2 is FQGTGA. With 2 bases clipped from V and 2 bases from J, the junction kept 12 bases outside the gene matches. This CDR3 has 18 residues. CDR3 loop: CASSLVPAGAGNTDTQYF. The CDR3 DNA reads as TGTGCCAGCAGCTTAGTACCAGCGGGAGCGGGGAACACAGATACGCAGTATTTT. The variable domain in full, completed from reference TRBV7-3 and TRBJ2-3, reads GAGVSQTPSNKVTEKGKYVELRCDPISGHTALYWYRQSLGQGPEFLIYFQGTGAADDSGLPNDRFFAVRPEGSVSTLKIQRTERGDSAVYLCASSLVPAGAGNTDTQYFGPGTRLTVL.

The gene calls are TRBV28 and TRBJ1-1; TRBD1 might be the D (6 bases). CDR1 and CDR2 (germline): MDHEN, SYDVKM. This CDR3 comprises 14 residues. V shed 10 bases and J shed 1 base, with 16 bases lying between them. CDR3 amino acids: CATMGALGNTEAFF. Written as DNA, the CDR3 is TGTGCCACCATGGGGGCTCTGGGGAACACTGAAGCTTTCTTT.

The V and J genes are TRBV28 and TRBJ1-1; 7 bases agree with TRBD1. Germline CDR1 is MDHEN and CDR2 is SYDVKM. The ends lost 6 bases at V and 12 bases at J; junction bases unmatched: 13. There are 13 residues in the CDR3. The CDR3: CASRLDRVSVTFF. DNA for the CDR3: TGTGCCAGCAGACTTGACAGGGTATCCGTAACTTTCTTT.

CDR3 protein: CACSTLAGSPLHF. The CDR3, as DNA: TGTGCCTGCTCTACCTTGGCGGGGTCACCCCTCCACTTT. The chain recombines TRBV30 with TRBJ1-6; D is unclear. Trimming left V 6 bases short and J 10 bases short, with 16 bases between. This CDR3 has 13 amino acids. Germline-derived CDR1 and CDR2 are GTSNPN and SVGIG (reference sequence).

The rearrangement uses TRBV19 and TRBJ2-2; no clear D. The V end lost 10 bases, the J end lost 2 bases, and 14 bases lay between the germline ends. The CDR3 is 14 amino acids. CDR1 is LNHDA and CDR2 is SQIVND in the germline V gene (reference sequence). This chain's CDR3 is CATRRAGNTGELFF. The CDR3 region has the DNA TGTGCCACCCGCCGAGCAGGTAACACCGGGGAGCTGTTTTTT.

CDR3 region: CASRIRDRDYGYTF. In DNA form, the CDR3 reads TGTGCCTCCCGGATCAGGGACAGGGACTATGGCTACACCTTC. This chain uses TRBV5-8 with TRBJ1-2, with TRBD1 matching 9 bases. Germline V gene lookup returns CDR1 SGHTS and CDR2 YDEGEE. V gave up 10 bases and J gave up 3 bases; unmatched junction bases: 10. This CDR3 has 14 amino acids.

About this clone itself: The identical CDR3 is also encoded by other nucleotide sequences in the sample. V is TRBV11-3 and J is TRBJ2-3; D is unclear. The CDR3 totals 14 residues. The germline V gene has CDR1 SGHNT and CDR2 YENEEA. Trimming pared 5 bases from V and 1 base from J, leaving 10 bases between. This chain's CDR3 is CASSPGRGTDTQYF. The CDR3 DNA follows: TGTGCCAGCAGCCCGGGTCGGGGCACAGATACGCAGTATTTT.

This chain connects TRBV7-9 to TRBJ2-2; no definite D call. With 6 bases removed from V and 2 bases from J, the gap between germline ends came to 7 bases. This CDR3 is built from 13 residues. Germline V lookup: CDR1 SEHNR, CDR2 FQNEAQ (reference sequence). CDR3 in amino acids: CASSSINTGELFF. In DNA, the CDR3 is TGTGCCAGCAGTTCCATCAACACCGGGGAGCTGTTTTTT.

Turning to this clone: Different DNA sequences within this sample yield the same CDR3. The chain carries TRBV9 and TRBJ2-1; D ambiguous. CDR1 is SGDLS, CDR2 YYNGEE, per germline. Trimming left V 0 bases short and J 0 bases short, with 7 bases between. The CDR3 spans 15 residues. The CDR3 coding sequence is TGTGCCAGCAGCGTAGAGGGTACCTCCTACAATGAGCAGTTCTTC. Amino acids: CASSVEGTSYNEQFF. Based on the CDR3 plus reference TRBV9 and TRBJ2-1, the full variable domain is DSGVTQTPKHLITATGQRVTLRCSPRSGDLSVYWYQQSLDQGLQFLIQYYNGEERAKGNILERFSAQQFPDLHSELNLSSLELGDSALYFCASSVEGTSYNEQFFGPGTRLTVL.

The rearrangement links TRBV19 to TRBJ2-1; 11 bases match TRBD2. Germline-derived CDR1 and CDR2 are LNHDA and SQIVND (reference sequence). The V and J ends lost 7 bases and 8 bases, in that order; junction bases with no gene match: 10. The CDR3 contains 15 residues. The CDR3 DNA follows: TGTGCCAGTATGGGTAGCGGGAGGGCCATCGATGAGCAGTTCTTC. It codes for CASMGSGRAIDEQFF.

The gene calls are TRBV28 and TRBJ2-7; 10 bases match TRBD2. This CDR3 is 15 amino acids long. Looked up from germline, CDR1 is MDHEN and CDR2 is SYDVKM. Trimming at V came to 6 bases and at J to 6 bases, leaving 11 bases not matched to a gene. The CDR3 sequence: CASSLAGVKSGEQYF. The CDR3 DNA follows: TGTGCCAGCAGCCTAGCGGGAGTGAAGTCGGGCGAGCAGTACTTC.

Of note for this clone: This same CDR3 is encoded by further DNA sequences in the sample. This chain uses TRBV6-5 with TRBJ2-1, with 8 positions matching TRBD2. The germline V gene encodes CDR1 MNHEY and CDR2 SVGAGI. The CDR3 has 14 residues. V lost 0 bases, J lost 8 bases, and 3 bases stayed unmatched. The CDR3 region has the DNA TGTGCCAGCAGTTACTCGGGCGGGAGGTATGAGCAGTTCTTC. Translation gives CASSYSGGRYEQFF.

CDR3: CASSPRKGSDQPQHF. DNA for the CDR3: TGTGCCAGCAGCCCTAGGAAGGGGTCGGATCAGCCCCAGCATTTT. The chain is built from TRBV7-3 and TRBJ1-5, with D possibly TRBD1 on 5 matching bases. Germline CDR1 reads SGHTA; CDR2 reads FQGTGA. The CDR3 extends over 15 amino acids. Trimming took 5 bases from V and 5 from J, leaving 16 bases between them.

The chain couples TRBV5-1 to TRBJ2-3, with 10 positions matching TRBD2. The CDR3 sequence is 16 residues long. From germline, CDR1 is SGHRS and CDR2 YFSETQ. Trimming cost V 4 bases and J 5 bases; bases outside gene matches: 10. CDR3 in DNA: TGCGCCAGCAGCCCGCTAGCGGGAGTTCGGATAGATACGCAGTATTTT. This codes for CASSPLAGVRIDTQYF.

The rearrangement links TRBV7-9 to TRBJ2-3; D unresolved. Between the trimmed V and J ends, which lost 10 bases and 4 bases, there was a span of 15 bases. This CDR3 is built from 13 residues. Germline V gene data show CDR1 as SEHNR and CDR2 as FQNEAQ (reference sequence). The CDR3 DNA sequence: TGTGCCACGACCCGGCCCAGCGCAGATACGCAGTATTTT. Protein product: CATTRPSADTQYF.

V usage is TRBV19 and J usage is TRBJ1-5; 8 bases are shared with TRBD1. This CDR3 has 14 amino acids. Trimming cost V 3 bases and J 6 bases; bases outside gene matches: 4. Germline-derived CDR1 and CDR2 are LNHDA and SQIVND (reference sequence). The CDR3 reads CASSMDREGQPQHF. In DNA form, the CDR3 reads TGTGCCAGTAGTATGGACAGGGAGGGTCAGCCCCAGCATTTT.

The V call is TRBV19, the J call TRBJ2-1, with D possibly being TRBD2 (5 bases). CDR1 and CDR2 from the germline V gene are LNHDA and SQIVND (reference sequence). The CDR3 is 15 amino acids. V lost 5 bases to trimming and J lost 5 bases, with 16 bases between them. The CDR3, as DNA: TGTGCCAGTAGTCTGGACTCGAATTGGAACAATGAGCAGTTCTTC. Amino acid sequence: CASSLDSNWNNEQFF.

About this clone: Other DNA variants within this sample encode the same CDR3. V usage is TRBV25-1 and J usage is TRBJ1-5; unclear D gene. Trimming left V 1 base short and J 1 base short, with 5 bases between. CDR3 length equals 14 residues. CDR1 is MGHDK, CDR2 SYGVNS, per germline. The CDR3 coding sequence is TGTGCCAGCAGTGAATGGGCGAGCAATCAGCCCCAGCATTTT. Translation gives CASSEWASNQPQHF.

V usage is TRBV4-1 and J usage is TRBJ2-3; tentatively, D is TRBD1 (5 bases). The CDR3 totals 16 residues. CDR1 is MGHRA, CDR2 YSYEKL, per germline. V lost 0 bases and J 2 bases, leaving 12 bases between the germline ends. The CDR3 here is CASSQDSQVNTDTQYF. The CDR3 coding sequence is TGCGCCAGCAGCCAAGATTCACAGGTGAACACAGATACGCAGTATTTT.

The V and J genes are TRBV11-2 and TRBJ2-3, with D possibly TRBD2 on 5 matching bases. CDR1 and CDR2 (germline): SGHAT, FQNNGV. CDR3 size: 14 residues. V shed 5 bases and J shed 7 bases, with 16 bases lying between them. The CDR3 nucleotides read TGTGCCAGCAGCGCCTCTCGAGGGCTTAATACGCAGTATTTT. Protein: CASSASRGLNTQYF. The entire variable domain, with the rest obtained from reference TRBV11-2 and TRBJ2-3, is as follows: EAGVAQSPRYKIIEKRQSVAFWCNPISGHATLYWYQQILGQGPKLLIQFQNNGVVDDSQLPKDRFSAERLKGVDSTLKIQPAKLEDSAVYLCASSASRGLNTQYFGPGTRLTVL.

The J gene is TRBJ2-4, the V gene TRBV5-1; D remains unclear. Germline V lookup: CDR1 SGHRS, CDR2 YFSETQ. V was pared by 4 bases and J by 8 bases, with 13 bases between. The CDR3 is 13 residues long. In DNA, the CDR3 is TGCGCCAGCAGCGCTGCTGTTTTGGACATTCAGTACTTC. This gives the protein CASSAAVLDIQYF. The full variable domain, rest sourced from reference TRBV5-1 and TRBJ2-4, is KAGVTQTPRYLIKTRGQQVTLSCSPISGHRSVSWYQQTPGQGLQFLFEYFSETQRNKGNFPGRFSGRQFSNSRSEMNVSTLELGDSALYLCASSAAVLDIQYFGAGTRLSVL.

The rearrangement joins TRBV9 to TRBJ2-7, with D perhaps given as TRBD1 or TRBD2 (6 bases each). The ends were cut back, 3 bases at V and 4 bases at J, with 17 bases in the middle. The germline V gene has CDR1 SGDLS and CDR2 YYNGEE. This CDR3 is built from 15 residues. The CDR3 sequence: CASSGGAHGGYEQYF. For the CDR3, the DNA is TGTGCCAGCAGCGGGGGGGCACACGGAGGGTACGAGCAGTACTTC. Full variable domain (remainder filled in from reference TRBV9 and TRBJ2-7): DSGVTQTPKHLITATGQRVTLRCSPRSGDLSVYWYQQSLDQGLQFLIQYYNGEERAKGNILERFSAQQFPDLHSELNLSSLELGDSALYFCASSGGAHGGYEQYFGPGTRLTVT.

In nucleotides, the CDR3 is TGTGCCAGCAGTCCCCACGGGACAGAAACGCCCCACACCTTC. Its translation: CASSPHGTETPHTF. The V and J genes are TRBV27 and TRBJ1-2, with TRBD1 matching 7 bases. After removal of 5 bases from V and 12 bases from J, the junction contained 15 bases not matched to a gene. Germline V gene lookup returns CDR1 MNHEY and CDR2 SMNVEV (reference sequence). The CDR3 covers 14 residues.

The rearrangement links TRBV4-1 to TRBJ2-7; the D gene is possibly TRBD2 (6 bases). With 4 bases removed from V and 1 base from J, the gap between germline ends came to 14 bases. The CDR3 runs to 15 residues. CDR1 MGHRA and CDR2 YSYEKL come from the germline V gene. CDR3 nucleotides: TGCGCCAGCAGCCGCCCAGGCGGGGAATCCTACGAGCAGTACTTC. Protein: CASSRPGGESYEQYF.

This rearrangement joins TRBV27 to TRBJ2-3, with TRBD1 matching 7 bases. Germline lookup yields CDR1 MNHEY and CDR2 SMNVEV (reference sequence). V shed 2 bases, J shed 14 bases, and the junction held 10 bases outside the gene matches. The CDR3 length is 13 residues. CDR3 sequence: CASSLPGQVVMYF. The CDR3 bases are TGTGCCAGCAGTTTACCCGGACAGGTCGTAATGTATTTT.

V usage is TRBV19 and J usage is TRBJ2-4, with D uncertain. The CDR3 has 13 residues. Trimming shortened V by 3 bases and J by 1 base, and 4 bases separated the two germline ends. CDR1 is LNHDA and CDR2 is SQIVND in the germline V gene (reference sequence). The CDR3 DNA reads as TGTGCCAGTAGTATTGTGGCCAAAAACATTCAGTACTTC. It yields the protein CASSIVAKNIQYF.

The gene calls are TRBV14 and TRBJ2-3; D call uncertain. The germline CDR1 and CDR2 sequences are SGHDN and FVKESK. With 0 bases removed from V and 7 bases from J, the gap between germline ends came to 14 bases. The CDR3 runs to 15 residues. The CDR3 bases are TGTGCCAGCAGCCAAGAGCCCCTGACTGCCAATACGCAGTATTTT. This gives the protein CASSQEPLTANTQYF.

The chain couples TRBV28 to TRBJ2-3; D call uncertain. This CDR3 spans 16 amino acids. Germline V gives CDR1 MDHEN, CDR2 SYDVKM. Trimming pared 5 bases from V and 0 bases from J, leaving 15 bases between. The CDR3 DNA reads as TGTGCCAGCAGTCTGCTAGACTGGGGTAGCACAGATACGCAGTATTTT. Its translation is CASSLLDWGSTDTQYF.

The genes are TRBV27 and TRBJ2-7, with D perhaps matching TRBD2 (6 bases). Trimming took 5 bases from V and 0 from J, leaving 11 bases between them. CDR3 length: 14 amino acids. The germline V gene encodes CDR1 MNHEY and CDR2 SMNVEV (reference sequence). The chain's CDR3 is CASSPRRASYEQYF. Here the CDR3 DNA reads TGTGCCAGCAGTCCCCGGAGGGCCTCCTACGAGCAGTACTTC.

This chain uses TRBV7-4 with TRBJ2-1; either TRBD1 or TRBD2 may supply D (6 bases each). Trimming shortened V by 3 bases and J by 13 bases, and 10 bases separated the two germline ends. The CDR3 spans 11 residues. Germline assignment: CDR1 SGHVT and CDR2 SQSDAQ. CDR3 in DNA: TGTGCCAGCAGCTTGGGGGGCCGCCAGTTCTTC. Protein: CASSLGGRQFF. The variable domain in full, completed from reference TRBV7-4 and TRBJ2-1, reads GAGVSQSPRYKVAKRGRDVALRCDSISGHVTLYWYRQTLGQGSEVLTYSQSDAQRDKSGRPSGRFSAERPERSVSTLKIQRTEQGDSAVYLCASSLGGRQFFGPGTRLTVL.

The CDR3 loop is CASSPHVLQPQHF. The CDR3 bases are TGTGCCAGCAGCCCTCACGTCCTTCAGCCCCAGCATTTT. The chain employs TRBV6-5 and TRBJ1-5; the D is unclear. Between the trimmed V and J ends, which lost 6 bases and 6 bases, there was a span of 12 bases. CDR3 length equals 13 residues. Germline V gene data show CDR1 as MNHEY and CDR2 as SVGAGI.